This T cell receptor (beta chain) emerged from a study of blood T cell repertoires in COVID-19 (dated by TCRdb to between 2020 and 2021). For the wider study: Samples covering the acute and convalescent phases of COVID-19 were provided by collaborators in the United States, Italy and Spain. The material from the prospective study consisted of cDNA or gDNA derived from T cells, B-cell-depleted T cells, or PBMCs. Subjects who had been exposed to COVID-19, were actively infected with it, or had recovered from it provided the deeply sampled blood TCRbeta repertoires that made up the dataset. Sample metadata almost always included a de-identified subject ID, COVID-19 status, age in years and sex. The samples were drawn from two sources: the first 160 participants of the ongoing ImmuneRACE study, and 950 to 1,500 subjects contributed by 6 global collaborators. The repertoires were released in a freely available public database intended as a resource for research on the immune response to SARS-CoV-2. Where HLA class I and class II types were available, the types were taken from metadata supplied by the sample provider, not from assay-based typing. General study outcomes and caveats: The amount of clinical and demographic metadata varied by source and participant and was provided uncurated.

A word on this clone: What antigen it recognizes has not been identified. Per-base qualities were not stored, and no clone one base away is much larger.

The collaborating institutions used their own protocols to collect whole blood in K2EDTA tubes. Collaborator samples were shipped for TCRbeta analysis as frozen whole blood, isolated PBMCs, or DNA extracted from either sample type. The immunoSEQ Assay, a bias-controlled multiplex PCR, was used to amplify TCRbeta CDR3 regions from genomic DNA. Under the source paper's analysis protocol: The number of nucleated cells in each sample was estimated from the amplification of reference gene primers within the assay. Sequence reads were collapsed and filtered to measure the absolute abundance of every unique TCRbeta CDR3 rearrangement. For each sample, productive Simpson clonality was calculated as the square root of Simpson's diversity index across productive rearrangements. TCRdb took this table from immuneACCESS and kept in-frame rearrangements with V and J called. Such tables lack part of the clones; where checked against another copy, unresolved V genes explain under half of the gap, and the rest is unexplained. V, J and clone size are those of that table, while D and trimming were read from the DNA. The sample table holds more than 70,000 clones, of which about 93% were seen once. The leading ten clones occupy about 0.83% of the sample.

Sequencing was carried out using peripheral blood. The receptor was isolated from a woman aged 80 or older with acute or convalescent COVID-19.

The nucleotide sequence reads TGTGCCAGCAGTTACCGGAACAGGGGCACTGAAGCTTTCTTT. This is translated as CASSYRNRGTEAFF. Recombination joined TRBV6-2 or TRBV6-3 with TRBJ1-1; TRBD1 matches 7 bases in the middle. Germline trimming amounts to 2 bases on V and 4 bases on J, with 4 as the count of junction bases outside the gene matches. As encoded in the germline V gene, CDR1 is MNHEY while CDR2 is SVGEGT. There are 14 amino acids in the CDR3, from cysteine to phenylalanine inclusive. Only CDR3 DNA remains: 42 bases, in frame from the first base.